The entry below gives a single TCR beta chain sequence along with its context. This clonotype has a handful of counts. This clone's antigen is unknown. Base qualities are not at hand, and no much larger clone is one base apart. The data derive from a study of T cells in Graves' hyperthyroidism and ophthalmopathy (dated by TCRdb to between 2017 and 2020). Concerning the study at large: Peripheral blood was collected at initial diagnosis, before any treatment. A discovery cohort of about 100 patients, approximately 44 with Graves' ophthalmopathy and about 60 with stable Graves' hyperthyroidism, was used to find distinguishing TCR V-J signatures. After blood sampling, hyperthyroidism patients were treated with methimazole at a starting dose of 30 mg daily, and ophthalmopathy patients were treated with high-dose intravenous methylprednisolone. Prospective prediction of ophthalmopathy was tested in an independent validation cohort consisting of fewer than 20 hyperthyroidism patients and some 15 patients who later progressed to ophthalmopathy. In over five Graves' hyperthyroidism patients, the study also compared T-cell repertoires from thyroid tissue with T-cell repertoires from blood. According to the paper, TCR Vbeta CDR3 sequencing was carried out on 120 to 150 peripheral blood samples, which came from approximately 43 ophthalmopathy, 70 to 80 hyperthyroidism and roughly 17 progressor patients. The 85 to 100 discovery patients were divided at random into training and test sets in a 7:3 ratio.

Amplification of TCR beta CDR3 regions was carried out from RNA transcripts. A first-round RT-PCR of the TCR CDR3 used the HTBI primer set with the Qiagen OneStep RT-PCR kit. Libraries were constructed in a second round of multiplex PCR, after which size selection and purification were performed. Paired-end sequencing of the libraries was performed with 100 bp reads on an Illumina HiSeq2000. In the authors' own workflow: SOAPnuke was used to process the raw data, removing reads that contained adapters or uncalled bases, had a mean Phred below 15, or lacked an exact match to the constant primer or identifier. High-quality paired reads were merged with COPE v1.2.5, and unique nucleotide sequences were defined as clonotypes. MiTCR v1.1 was used to align the clonotypes against IMGT TRBV, TRBD and TRBJ reference segments. Only V-J combinations with frequency above 0.0001, covering 99.2% of repertoires, were analysed. The TCS score was defined as the ratio of F50 (clonal expansion) to E x V (chaos), calculated using BLOSUM62-based TCRdist between CDR3 peptides within each V-J. Welch's t-statistics and random forest reduced around 520 V-J features to fewer than 15, which were used in a naive Bayes classifier (R e1071). The raw public data were reprocessed by TCRdb itself: fastp quality trimming at Q25, MiXCR clonotype calling, in-frame beta chains only. Each entry is one CDR3 protein sequence, shown with its most common DNA and genes. TCRdb, not the original authors, processed these V and J calls. For this sample the table gives 300,000 to 350,000 distinct CDR3 sequences, of which roughly 18% were detected only once. The ten biggest clones cover about half of the sample.

A patient counted as having stable Graves' hyperthyroidism if no progression to ophthalmopathy occurred over 18 months of follow-up. Hyperthyroidism patients were newly diagnosed, with disease duration under 2 months, and aged 18 to 65 years. Patients with uncontrolled infections, other autoimmune diseases, pregnancy or lactation were excluded. Diagnoses were established on the basis of clinical symptoms, serum thyroxine and TRAb, thyroid ultrasound, and orbital computed tomography. PBMCs were isolated from about 9.2 ml of fresh peripheral blood by Ficoll-Paque density gradient centrifugation. Total RNA was extracted with Trizol reagent, and quality was checked on an Agilent 2100 Bioanalyzer. What the authors observed across the whole study: Most expanded thyroid clonotypes (frequency above 0.001) were also detected in blood, suggesting blood repertoires may reflect thyroid immune responses. During validation, the model predicted progression to ophthalmopathy a median of around 7 months ahead of onset, with more than 55% sensitivity and about 72% specificity. No statistical method was used to set the sample size in advance, and investigators knew the group allocation. In cross-validation, a model built on a 13 V-J signature told ophthalmopathy apart from stable hyperthyroidism with under 90% sensitivity and roughly 82% specificity, and in testing the same model reached 80%/75%.

Based on the germline V gene, the CDR1 and CDR2 sequences are SGHAT and FQNNGV. From the cysteine up to the phenylalanine, the CDR3 has a length of 15 residues. Only CDR3 DNA is held: 45 bases, read in frame from base 1. Trimming leaves V shorter by 0 bases and J shorter by 13 bases, with the junction holding 10 bases beyond the gene matches. Recombination connected TRBV11-2 to TRBJ2-1, with 9 bases matching TRBD2. Material for sequencing was blood. This sequence originates from a woman aged 50 to 60 with Graves' hyperthyroidism. The CDR3 region: CASSLEASGIPPQFF. The nucleotide sequence is given as TGTGCCAGCAGCTTAGAGGCTAGCGGGATCCCACCCCAGTTCTTC.